This T cell receptor (beta chain) appears in the sequencing data of a study of T-cell reconstitution after alpha-beta-depleted transplantation in children. Unique molecular identifiers were built into the TCRbeta library. TCRdb re-analysed the PCR reads in MiXCR, keeping a single row per CDR3 protein. The top ten clones hold around 14% of a sample with fewer than 700,000 distinct CDR3 sequences, 23% of them seen once. Germline CDR1 and CDR2: SGHTA and FQGNSA. V was trimmed by 3 bases and J by 7 bases, leaving 16 bases between them. The CDR3 runs to 15 residues. The chain couples TRBV7-2 to TRBJ2-1; a weak D match, TRBD2 (5 bases). The starting material was PBMCs, mostly from graft donor cells, obtained 360 days after TCRalphabeta/CD19-depleted stem cell transplant. This sequence originates from a boy younger than two who had a stem cell transplant for acute myeloid leukemia, so the T cells may come from the graft donor. CDR3 nucleotide sequence: TGTGCCAGCAGCTTTCAACTAGTGAGCCGGAATGAGCAGTTCTTC. The encoded protein is CASSFQLVSRNEQFF.